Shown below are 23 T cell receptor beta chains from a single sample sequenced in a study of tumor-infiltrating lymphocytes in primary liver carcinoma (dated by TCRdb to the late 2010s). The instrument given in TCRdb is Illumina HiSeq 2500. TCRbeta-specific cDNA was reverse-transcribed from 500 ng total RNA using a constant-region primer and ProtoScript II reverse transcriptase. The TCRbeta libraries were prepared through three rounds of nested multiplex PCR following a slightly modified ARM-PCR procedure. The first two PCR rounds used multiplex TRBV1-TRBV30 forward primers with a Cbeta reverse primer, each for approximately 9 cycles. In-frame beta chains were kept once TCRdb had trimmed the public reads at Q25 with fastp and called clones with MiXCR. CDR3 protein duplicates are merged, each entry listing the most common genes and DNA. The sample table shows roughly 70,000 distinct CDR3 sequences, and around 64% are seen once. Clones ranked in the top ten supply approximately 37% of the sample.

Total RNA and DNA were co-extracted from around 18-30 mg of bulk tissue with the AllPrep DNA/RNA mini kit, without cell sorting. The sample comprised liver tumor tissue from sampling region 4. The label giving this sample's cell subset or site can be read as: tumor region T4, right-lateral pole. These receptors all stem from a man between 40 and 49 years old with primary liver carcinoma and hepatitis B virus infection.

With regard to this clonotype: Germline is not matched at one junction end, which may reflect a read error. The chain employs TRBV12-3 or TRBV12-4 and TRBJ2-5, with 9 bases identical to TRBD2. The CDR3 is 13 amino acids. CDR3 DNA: TGTGCCAGCAATTTAGCGGGGGTAGAGACACAGTACTTC. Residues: CASNLAGVETQYF.

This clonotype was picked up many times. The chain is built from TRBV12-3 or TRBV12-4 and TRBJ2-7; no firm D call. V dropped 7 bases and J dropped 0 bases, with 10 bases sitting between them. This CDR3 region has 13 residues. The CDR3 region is CASTLTSSYEQYF. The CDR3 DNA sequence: TGTGCCAGCACCCTGACATCCTCCTACGAGCAGTACTTC.

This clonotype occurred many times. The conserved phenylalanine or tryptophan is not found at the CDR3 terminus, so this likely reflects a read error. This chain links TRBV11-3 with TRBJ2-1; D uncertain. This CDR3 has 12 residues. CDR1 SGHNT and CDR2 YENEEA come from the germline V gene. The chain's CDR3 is CASSRTTFRQFY. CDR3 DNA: TGTGCTAGCAGCAGAACAACCTTTAGGCAGTTCTAC.

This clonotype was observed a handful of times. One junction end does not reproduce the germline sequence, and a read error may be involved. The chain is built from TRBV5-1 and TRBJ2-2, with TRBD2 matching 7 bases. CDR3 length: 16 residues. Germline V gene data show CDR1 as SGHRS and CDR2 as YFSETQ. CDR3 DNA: TGCGCCAGCAGATTGGAGGCGGGAGTTAACGCCGGGGAGCTGTTTTTT. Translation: CASRLEAGVNAGELFF.

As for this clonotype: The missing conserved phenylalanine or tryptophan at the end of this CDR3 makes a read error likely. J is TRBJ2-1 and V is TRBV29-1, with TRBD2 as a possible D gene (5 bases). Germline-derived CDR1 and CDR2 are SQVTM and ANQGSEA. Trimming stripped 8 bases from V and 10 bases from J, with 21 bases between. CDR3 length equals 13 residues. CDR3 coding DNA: TGCAGCCTTGCCACGGCAGGCCCGGGGGAGCAGTTCCTC. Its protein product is CSLATAGPGEQFL.

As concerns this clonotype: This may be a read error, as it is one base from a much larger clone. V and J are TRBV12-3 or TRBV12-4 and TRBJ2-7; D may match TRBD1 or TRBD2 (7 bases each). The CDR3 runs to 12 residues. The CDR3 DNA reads TGTGCCAACAGTCCAGGGGGGGGAGAGCAGTACTTC. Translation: CANSPGGGEQYF.

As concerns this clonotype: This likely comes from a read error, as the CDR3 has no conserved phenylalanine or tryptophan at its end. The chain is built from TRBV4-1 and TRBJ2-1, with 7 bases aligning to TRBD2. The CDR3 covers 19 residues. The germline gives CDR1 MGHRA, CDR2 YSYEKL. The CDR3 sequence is CANSQDRGGRARVRNEQFL. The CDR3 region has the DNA TGCGCCAACAGCCAAGACCGAGGAGGGAGGGCCAGGGTTCGCAATGAGCAGTTCCTC.

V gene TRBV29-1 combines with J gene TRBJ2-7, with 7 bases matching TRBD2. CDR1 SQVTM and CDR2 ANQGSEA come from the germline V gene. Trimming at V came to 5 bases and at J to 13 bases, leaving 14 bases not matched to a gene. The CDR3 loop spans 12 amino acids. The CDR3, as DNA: TGCAGCGTTCTTCAGGGAGGGAACGAGCGCTACTTC. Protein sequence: CSVLQGGNERYF.

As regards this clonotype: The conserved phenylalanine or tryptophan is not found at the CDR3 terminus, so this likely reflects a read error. CDR3 amino acids: CSGLSGGGTDTQYY. The DNA of the CDR3 is TGCAGCGGCCTTAGCGGGGGGGGCACAGATACGCAGTATTAT. This sequence joins TRBV29-1 and TRBJ2-3; 11 nucleotides agree with TRBD2. CDR3 length equals 14 residues. V dropped 7 bases and J dropped 1; count of bases not matched to a gene: 4. The germline gives CDR1 SQVTM, CDR2 ANQGSEA.

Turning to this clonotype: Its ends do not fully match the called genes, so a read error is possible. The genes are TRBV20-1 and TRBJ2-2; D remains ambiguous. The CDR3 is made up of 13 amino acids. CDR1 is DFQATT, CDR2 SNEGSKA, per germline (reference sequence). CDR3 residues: CSPRDRLSVELFF. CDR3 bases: TGCAGTCCTAGAGATCGTCTCAGCGTGGAGCTGTTTTTT.

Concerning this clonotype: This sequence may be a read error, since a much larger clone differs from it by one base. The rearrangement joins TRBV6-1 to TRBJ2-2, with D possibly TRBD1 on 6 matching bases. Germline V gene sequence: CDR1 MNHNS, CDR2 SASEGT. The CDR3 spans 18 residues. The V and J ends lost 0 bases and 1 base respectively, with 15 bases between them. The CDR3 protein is CASSEALLGGVNTGELFF. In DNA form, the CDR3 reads TGTGCCAGCAGTGAAGCGCTTCTAGGGGGAGTGAACACCGGGGAGCTGTTTTTT.

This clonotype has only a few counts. CDR3 protein: CSALTEKLFF. CDR3 DNA: TGCAGCGCCCTTACGGAAAAACTGTTTTTT. This chain connects TRBV29-1 to TRBJ1-4; no clear D. The CDR3 has 10 amino acids. Germline V lookup: CDR1 SQVTM, CDR2 ANQGSEA. V lost 7 bases, J lost 8 bases, and 8 bases lay in between.

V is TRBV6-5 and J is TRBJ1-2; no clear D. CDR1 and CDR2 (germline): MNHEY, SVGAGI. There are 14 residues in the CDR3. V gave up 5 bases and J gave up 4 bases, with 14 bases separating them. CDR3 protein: CASSPPLAGYGYTF. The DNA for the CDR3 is TGTGCCAGCAGTCCTCCTTTAGCGGGCTATGGCTACACCTTC.

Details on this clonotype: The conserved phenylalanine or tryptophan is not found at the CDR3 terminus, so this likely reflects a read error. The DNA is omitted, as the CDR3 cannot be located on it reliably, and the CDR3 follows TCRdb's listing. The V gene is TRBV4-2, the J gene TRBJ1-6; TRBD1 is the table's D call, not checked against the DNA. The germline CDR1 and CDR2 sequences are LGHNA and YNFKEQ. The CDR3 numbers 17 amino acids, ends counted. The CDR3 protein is CASSQPESGQGNSPLHY.

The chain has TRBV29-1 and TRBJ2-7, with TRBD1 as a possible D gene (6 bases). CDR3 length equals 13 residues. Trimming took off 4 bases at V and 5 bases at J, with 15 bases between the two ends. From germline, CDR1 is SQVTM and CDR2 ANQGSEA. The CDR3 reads CSVAPTGLDEQYF. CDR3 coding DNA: TGCAGCGTTGCCCCGACAGGACTCGACGAGCAGTACTTC.

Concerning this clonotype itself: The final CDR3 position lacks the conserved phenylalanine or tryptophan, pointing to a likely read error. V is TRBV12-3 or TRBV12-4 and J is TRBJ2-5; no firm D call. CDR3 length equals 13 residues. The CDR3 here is CASSLVQRESQYS. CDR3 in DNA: TGTGCCAGCAGTTTGGTCCAGCGAGAGAGCCAGTACTCC.

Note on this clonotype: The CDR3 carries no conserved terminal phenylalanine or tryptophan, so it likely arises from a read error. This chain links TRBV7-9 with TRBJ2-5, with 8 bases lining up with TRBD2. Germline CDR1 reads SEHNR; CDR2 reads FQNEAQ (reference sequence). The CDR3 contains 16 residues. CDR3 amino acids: CASSLVRGEREETQYL. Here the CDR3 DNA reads TGCGCCAGCAGCTTAGTTCGGGGGGAGCGGGAGGAGACCCAGTACTTA.

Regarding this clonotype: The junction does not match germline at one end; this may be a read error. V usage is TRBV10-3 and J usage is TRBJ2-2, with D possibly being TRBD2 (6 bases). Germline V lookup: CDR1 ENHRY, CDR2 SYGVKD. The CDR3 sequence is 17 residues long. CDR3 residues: CAISESGGTRNTVELFF. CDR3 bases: TGTGCCATCAGTGAGTCGGGCGGGACCAGAAACACCGTGGAGCTGTTTTTT.

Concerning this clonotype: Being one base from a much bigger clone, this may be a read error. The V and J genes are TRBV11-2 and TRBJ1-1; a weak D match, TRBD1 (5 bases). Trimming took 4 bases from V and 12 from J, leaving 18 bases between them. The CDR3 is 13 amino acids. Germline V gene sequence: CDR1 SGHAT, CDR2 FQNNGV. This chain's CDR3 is CASSSIRDGETFF. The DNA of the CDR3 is TGTGCCAGCAGCTCTATACGGGACGGGGAAACTTTCTTT.

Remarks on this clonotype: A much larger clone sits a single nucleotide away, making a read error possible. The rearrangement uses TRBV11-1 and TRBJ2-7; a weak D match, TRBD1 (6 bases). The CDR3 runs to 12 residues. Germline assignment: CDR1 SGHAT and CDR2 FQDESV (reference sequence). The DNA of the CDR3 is TGTGCCACCAGCCCAGACAGGTACGAGCAGTACTTC. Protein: CATSPDRYEQYF.

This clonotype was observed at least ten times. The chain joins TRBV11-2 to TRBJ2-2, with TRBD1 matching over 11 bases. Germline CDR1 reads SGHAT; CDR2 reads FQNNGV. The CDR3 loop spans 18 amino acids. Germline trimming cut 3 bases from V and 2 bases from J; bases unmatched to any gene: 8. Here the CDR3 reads CASSLTGQGATNTGELFF. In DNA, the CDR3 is TGTGCCAGCAGCTTGACCGGACAGGGGGCCACTAACACCGGGGAGCTGTTTTTT.

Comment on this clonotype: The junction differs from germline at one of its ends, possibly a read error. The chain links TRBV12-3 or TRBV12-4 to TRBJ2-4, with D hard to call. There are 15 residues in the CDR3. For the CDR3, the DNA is TGTGCCAGCAGTTTAGTCCCGGATGACAAAAAGATTCAGTACTTC. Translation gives CASSLVPDDKKIQYF.

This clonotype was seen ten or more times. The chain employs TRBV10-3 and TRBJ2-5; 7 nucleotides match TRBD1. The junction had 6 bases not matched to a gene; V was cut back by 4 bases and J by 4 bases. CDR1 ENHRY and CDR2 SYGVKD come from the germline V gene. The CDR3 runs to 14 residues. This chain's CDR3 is CAISATGLGETQYF. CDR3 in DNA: TGTGCCATCAGTGCGACAGGGTTGGGAGAGACCCAGTACTTC.